The 23 T cell receptor beta chains listed next were all sequenced from one sample in a study of cytomegalovirus exposure and HLA in healthy donors. PCR involved 60 Vbeta and 13 Jbeta primers. Repertoires were generated with immunoSEQ multiplex PCR, while TCRdb's copy carries only in-frame clones and drops some. The repertoire includes about 160,000 clones, about 85% of them detected once, and roughly 1.9% sits in the top ten. Sequencing was carried out using PBMCs. These receptors were taken from a man between 18 and 35 years old in good health and CMV-seronegative.

V and J are TRBV6-1 and TRBJ1-2, with D perhaps TRBD1 (5 bases). This CDR3 spans 10 amino acids. In germline, CDR1 is MNHNS, CDR2 SASEGT. V was trimmed by 8 bases and J by 6 bases, leaving 7 bases between them. CDR3 loop: CASPGDGYTF. The CDR3 DNA reads TGTGCCAGCCCGGGGGATGGCTACACCTTC.

The chain has TRBV6-5 and TRBJ2-3; no clear D. CDR3 length: 14 residues. CDR1 and CDR2 (germline): MNHEY, SVGAGI. V lost 2 bases, J lost 2 bases, and 8 bases lay in between. The CDR3 bases are TGTGCCAGCAGTTACCTGGCCCACACAGATACGCAGTATTTT. Protein: CASSYLAHTDTQYF.

V gene TRBV15 combines with J gene TRBJ1-3; D might be TRBD1 (6 bases). The germline CDR1 and CDR2 sequences are LNHNV and YYDKDF (reference sequence). Deletions cut 1 base from V and 1 base from J, with 8 bases between. The CDR3 is 15 amino acids. CDR3 DNA sequence: TGTGCCACCAGCAGAGGGACAGTGTCTGGAAACACCATATATTTT. Protein: CATSRGTVSGNTIYF.

This clone was observed a few times. The rearrangement links TRBV7-9 to TRBJ1-2, with TRBD1 as a possible D gene (5 bases). V was cut by 7 bases and J by 2 bases, with 14 bases left in between. From germline, CDR1 is SEHNR and CDR2 FQNEAQ (reference sequence). The CDR3 loop spans 14 amino acids. The CDR3 DNA follows: TGTGCCAGCACCGCGGGGCCGATAAACTATGGCTACACCTTC. Its protein product is CASTAGPINYGYTF.

This clone was counted a single time. The chain joins TRBV29-1 to TRBJ2-1; D is ambiguous. The ends were cut back, 6 bases at V and 3 bases at J, with 6 bases in the middle. The length of the CDR3 is 11 residues. Per germline, CDR1 SQVTM and CDR2 ANQGSEA. CDR3 sequence reads: CSVDFYNEQFF. The CDR3, as DNA: TGCAGCGTCGACTTCTACAATGAGCAGTTCTTC.

This clone was observed once. The chain recombines TRBV20-1 with TRBJ1-4, with D unresolved. The CDR3 is 10 residues long. Germline V gives CDR1 DFQATT, CDR2 SNEGSKA (reference sequence). The V and J ends lost 6 bases and 14 bases respectively, with 13 bases between them. This chain's CDR3 is CSASGRWLFF. CDR3 DNA sequence: TGCAGTGCCAGCGGGCGCTGGCTGTTTTTT.

Only a few counts were recorded for this clone. This rearrangement joins TRBV2 to TRBJ2-2, with D maybe TRBD1 (5 bases). V was shortened by 6 bases and J by 8 bases, with 16 bases between the two germline ends. This CDR3 is 14 amino acids long. Germline CDR1 is SNHLY and CDR2 is FYNNEI. CDR3 DNA: TGTGCCAGCAGAGATGGGCAGGGAAGGGGGGAGCTGTTTTTT. The encoded protein is CASRDGQGRGELFF.

V gene TRBV19 combines with J gene TRBJ1-5; 7 bases align to TRBD1. CDR1 LNHDA and CDR2 SQIVND come from the germline V gene (reference sequence). The CDR3 has 14 amino acids. V trimming: 6 bases; J trimming: 3 bases; junction bases outside the gene matches: 5. The CDR3 DNA reads as TGTGCCAGTAGCCCACAGGGGATCAATCAGCCCCAGCATTTT. This encodes CASSPQGINQPQHF.

The rearrangement links TRBV6-5 to TRBJ1-4; no clear D. The germline V and J ends were trimmed by 3 bases and 3 bases, with 8 bases remaining between them. The CDR3 totals 14 residues. Germline-derived CDR1 and CDR2 are MNHEY and SVGAGI. The CDR3 region is CASSYYSPNEKLFF. CDR3 nucleotide sequence: TGTGCCAGCAGTTATTACAGCCCTAATGAAAAACTGTTTTTT.

V usage is TRBV9 and J usage is TRBJ2-2, with a possible D match to TRBD2 (6 bases). V was clipped by 3 bases and J by 7 bases, with 10 bases between them. Per germline, CDR1 SGDLS and CDR2 YYNGEE. The CDR3 is made up of 13 amino acids. CDR3 sequence (DNA): TGTGCCAGCAGCGACCGGCGGGGCGGGGAGCTGTTTTTT. This gives the protein CASSDRRGGELFF.

This chain uses TRBV4-3 with TRBJ2-2, with a possible D match to TRBD2 (6 bases). Per germline, CDR1 LGHNA and CDR2 YSLEER. This CDR3 has 15 residues. Trimming took 8 bases from V and 0 from J, leaving 13 bases between them. DNA for the CDR3: TGCGCCAGCCAGCGGCGGGGATCGAACACCGGGGAGCTGTTTTTT. It is translated as CASQRRGSNTGELFF.

This chain uses TRBV14 with TRBJ2-1, with 13 positions matching TRBD2. V gave up 10 bases and J gave up 7 bases; unmatched junction bases: 4. CDR3 length: 13 amino acids. The V gene's germline CDR1 is SGHDN and CDR2 FVKESK. CDR3 coding DNA: TGTGCCACCCAACTAGCGGGAGGGAATGAGCAGTTCTTC. It yields the protein CATQLAGGNEQFF.

This chain uses TRBV28 with TRBJ1-2; D not resolved. The germline V and J ends were trimmed by 6 bases and 7 bases, with 21 bases remaining between them. The V gene's germline CDR1 is MDHEN and CDR2 SYDVKM. This CDR3 comprises 15 residues. Written as DNA, the CDR3 is TGTGCCAGCAGCCCGCAGCGGGGATTGGCTGGTGGCTACACCTTC. Residues: CASSPQRGLAGGYTF.

The rearrangement joins TRBV7-7 to TRBJ2-1, with 14 bases matching TRBD2. J lost 7 bases, V lost 6 bases, and 5 bases had no gene match. This CDR3 is 15 amino acids long. From germline, CDR1 is SSHAT and CDR2 FNYEAQ (reference sequence). CDR3 bases: TGTGCCAGCAGTCAGGGACTAGCGGGAGTGAATGAGCAGTTCTTC. The encoded protein is CASSQGLAGVNEQFF.

The chain recombines TRBV25-1 with TRBJ1-1, with D unclear. CDR3 length: 12 residues. Trimming took 6 bases from V and 2 from J, leaving 7 bases between them. Per the germline V gene, CDR1 is MGHDK and CDR2 is SYGVNS. CDR3 coding DNA: TGTGCCAGCAGGAGGGTTAACACTGAAGCTTTCTTT. Translation: CASRRVNTEAFF. Together with reference TRBV25-1 and TRBJ1-1, the CDR3 gives the full variable domain: EADIYQTPRYLVIGTGKKITLECSQTMGHDKMYWYQQDPGMELHLIHYSYGVNSTEKGDLSSESTVSRIRTEHFPLTLESARPSHTSQYLCASRRVNTEAFFGQGTRLTVV.

The chain has TRBV2 and TRBJ2-2; a weak D match, TRBD1 (5 bases). In germline, CDR1 is SNHLY, CDR2 FYNNEI. CDR3 size: 15 residues. V lost 10 bases and J 3 bases, leaving 18 bases between the germline ends. The DNA of the CDR3 is TGTGCCATCAGGGCAGACCAGACTTACACCGGGGAGCTGTTTTTT. The encoded protein is CAIRADQTYTGELFF. The full variable domain, with the rest looked up from reference TRBV2 and TRBJ2-2, is EPEVTQTPSHQVTQMGQEVILRCVPISNHLYFYWYRQILGQKVEFLVSFYNNEISEKSEIFDDQFSVERPDGSNFTLKIRSTKLEDSAMYFCAIRADQTYTGELFFGEGSRLTVL.

The V and J genes are TRBV29-1 and TRBJ1-1, with 12 bases matching TRBD1. Trimming at V came to 6 bases and at J to 4 bases, leaving 12 bases not matched to a gene. Germline values: CDR1 SQVTM, CDR2 ANQGSEA. This CDR3 spans 16 amino acids. This chain's CDR3 is CSVHPRDRGLFTEAFF. The DNA for the CDR3 is TGCAGCGTACACCCGCGGGACAGGGGGCTTTTCACTGAAGCTTTCTTT.

A word on this clone: The junction and the germline gene differ at one end; a read error may be behind it. The chain recombines TRBV7-9 with TRBJ2-3; 8 bases are shared with TRBD2. This CDR3 contains 16 residues. CDR1 SEHNR and CDR2 FQNEAQ come from the germline V gene (reference sequence). The CDR3 coding sequence is TGTTCCAGCAGCACCGGGGGGGGGACCCGTATGAATACGCAGTATTTT. Its protein is CSSSTGGGTRMNTQYF. The full variable domain, its missing parts supplied by reference TRBV7-9 and TRBJ2-3, is DTGVSQNPRHKITKRGQNVTFRCDPISEHNRLYWYRQTLGQGPEFLTYFQNEAQLEKSRLLSDRFSAERPKGSFSTLEIQRTEQGDSAMYLCSSSTGGGTRMNTQYFGPGTRLTVL.

This rearrangement joins TRBV19 to TRBJ2-5; 7 bases are a match to TRBD1. The CDR3 consists of 13 residues. Unmatched junction bases numbered 5, after V lost 5 bases and J lost 5 bases. Per germline, CDR1 LNHDA and CDR2 SQIVND (reference sequence). CDR3 protein: CASSDDRAETQYF. CDR3 DNA sequence: TGTGCCAGTAGTGATGACAGGGCGGAGACCCAGTACTTC.

This clone was observed a handful of times. The chain has TRBV18 and TRBJ1-4; TRBD1 is a possible D gene (5 bases). Deletions cut 3 bases from V and 5 bases from J, with 13 bases between. CDR1 is KGHSH and CDR2 is LQKENI in the germline V gene. This CDR3 comprises 15 residues. CDR3 amino acids: CASSPPSGENEKLFF. The DNA for the CDR3 is TGTGCCAGCTCACCTCCGTCGGGGGAGAATGAAAAACTGTTTTTT.

The chain employs TRBV6-6 and TRBJ2-3, with a possible D match to TRBD2 (7 bases). Germline V gene lookup returns CDR1 MNHNY and CDR2 SVGAGI (reference sequence). This CDR3 comprises 16 residues. Trimming removed 7 bases at V and 3 bases at J, with 20 bases between. The CDR3 is CASTIGGGRGTDTQYF. The CDR3 nucleotides are TGTGCCAGCACCATAGGGGGGGGGCGGGGGACAGATACGCAGTATTTT.

This chain uses TRBV15 with TRBJ1-4; TRBD1 matches at 7 bases. This CDR3 region has 16 residues. Per germline, CDR1 LNHNV and CDR2 YYDKDF (reference sequence). V dropped 0 bases and J dropped 4; count of bases not matched to a gene: 5. CDR3 sequence reads: CATSRDGAGGNEKLFF. The DNA for the CDR3 is TGTGCCACCAGCAGAGATGGGGCAGGGGGTAATGAAAAACTGTTTTTT.

The rearrangement joins TRBV5-4 to TRBJ2-1, with 10 positions matching TRBD2. With V trimmed by 6 bases and J by 8 bases, 11 bases remained unmatched. The germline V gene encodes CDR1 SGHNT and CDR2 YYREEE (reference sequence). The CDR3 is 15 amino acids. DNA of the CDR3: TGTGCCAGCAACCCACCCGGGCTAGCGGGGGATGAGCAGTTCTTC. Amino acids: CASNPPGLAGDEQFF.